A single sample is the source of the 14 T cell receptor beta chains below, sequenced in a study of T cell responses to AZD1222 COVID-19 vaccine (dated by TCRdb to 2020 to 2022). Library preparation employed the immunoSEQ multiplex PCR assay. The clones in this table, taken by TCRdb from immuneACCESS, are in-frame only. Not every clone is retained; where verified, under half of the shortfall comes from an unresolved V gene, and the cause of the rest is unknown. The sample data list roughly 98,000 clones, and more than 70% of these were observed just once. The ten biggest clones cover 15% to 20% of the sample. The sample's time point label, in plain terms: about 28 days (+/-7) after the second vaccine dose. The sequencing here drew on peripheral blood, taken 28 days after the second AZD1222 dose. Source of these receptors: an adult who received the AZD1222 COVID-19 vaccine.

The chain joins TRBV6-5 to TRBJ2-5; possible D gene TRBD2, 6 bases. Trimming stripped 6 bases from V and 3 bases from J, with 14 bases between. The CDR3 covers 14 residues. Germline CDR1 MNHEY, CDR2 SVGAGI. Written as DNA, the CDR3 is TGTGCCAGCAGCGCGGGGAATTGGGAAGAGACCCAGTACTTC. As protein: CASSAGNWEETQYF.

This clone was recorded once. V gene TRBV28 combines with J gene TRBJ2-1; D might be TRBD1 (5 bases). The V and J ends lost 5 bases and 1 base respectively, with 15 bases between them. CDR1 and CDR2 from the germline V gene are MDHEN and SYDVKM. The CDR3 has 16 residues. The CDR3 protein is CASSLSGAGSYNEQFF. The CDR3, as DNA: TGTGCCAGCAGTCTAAGTGGGGCAGGGTCCTACAATGAGCAGTTCTTC.

This chain connects TRBV27 to TRBJ1-4, with 7 positions matching TRBD1. CDR3 length equals 14 residues. Trimming at V came to 0 bases and at J to 6 bases, leaving 1 base not matched to a gene. The germline gives CDR1 MNHEY, CDR2 SMNVEV (reference sequence). The CDR3 region has the DNA TGTGCCAGCAGTTTATCAGGGGGCCATGAAAAACTGTTTTTT. This encodes CASSLSGGHEKLFF. The entire variable domain, with the rest obtained from reference TRBV27 and TRBJ1-4, is as follows: EAQVTQNPRYLITVTGKKLTVTCSQNMNHEYMSWYRQDPGLGLRQIYYSMNVEVTDKGDVPEGYKVSRKEKRNFPLILESPSPNQTSLYFCASSLSGGHEKLFFGSGTQLSVL.

The table lists this clone with a count of one. The rearrangement uses TRBV27 and TRBJ2-7; unclear D gene. The CDR3 has 14 amino acids. Germline V gene sequence: CDR1 MNHEY, CDR2 SMNVEV (reference sequence). V was pared by 6 bases and J by 4 bases, with 16 bases between. The CDR3 DNA sequence: TGTGCCAGCAGACCAGTTTCTCGCCTTTACGAGCAGTACTTC. It translates to CASRPVSRLYEQYF.

The CDR3 nucleotides read TGTGCCAGCAGCCATCGGGGTGGGAATCAGCCCCAGCATTTT. It yields the protein CASSHRGGNQPQHF. V usage is TRBV3-1 (or the pseudogene TRBV3-2) and J usage is TRBJ1-5; D remains ambiguous. CDR3 size: 14 residues. CDR1 LGHDT and CDR2 YNNKEL come from the germline V gene (reference sequence). The V and J ends lost 3 bases and 4 bases respectively, with 10 bases between them.

This chain uses TRBV5-1 with TRBJ2-2; D gene unclear. Germline loops: CDR1 SGHRS, CDR2 YFSETQ. V was shortened by 2 bases and J by 1 base, with 6 bases between the two germline ends. This CDR3 region has 14 residues. CDR3 residues: CASSLRQNTGELFF. The CDR3 DNA is TGCGCCAGCAGCTTACGTCAGAACACCGGGGAGCTGTTTTTT.

Of note for this clone: The sample contains more than one DNA sequence encoding this CDR3. The chain recombines TRBV30 with TRBJ1-5, with D tentatively TRBD1 (6 bases). The CDR3 consists of 12 residues. Germline V lookup: CDR1 GTSNPN, CDR2 SVGIG (reference sequence). V was pared by 3 bases and J by 7 bases, with 10 bases between. The CDR3 region is CAWSGGDQPQHF. CDR3 nucleotide sequence: TGTGCCTGGAGCGGGGGCGACCAGCCCCAGCATTTT.

This clone appeared once. The chain has TRBV29-1 and TRBJ2-1, with 7 bases identical to TRBD1. The CDR3 covers 15 residues. Unmatched junction bases numbered 10, after V lost 7 bases and J lost 1 base. In germline, CDR1 is SQVTM, CDR2 ANQGSEA. The CDR3 DNA reads TGCAGCGAACAGGGGAATGCCCTATCCTACAATGAGCAGTTCTTC. It codes for CSEQGNALSYNEQFF.

The chain joins TRBV15 to TRBJ2-1; the D gene is possibly TRBD2 (5 bases). Germline assignment: CDR1 LNHNV and CDR2 YYDKDF (reference sequence). CDR3 size: 16 residues. V lost 0 bases, J lost 0 bases, and 9 bases lay in between. The CDR3 DNA sequence: TGTGCCACCAGCAGAGATCTTGGGAGCTCCTACAATGAGCAGTTCTTC. Residues: CATSRDLGSSYNEQFF.

J is TRBJ2-1 and V is TRBV29-1, with 10 bases matching TRBD1. This CDR3 contains 14 residues. Germline V gene sequence: CDR1 SQVTM, CDR2 ANQGSEA. V was pared by 3 bases and J by 5 bases, with 4 bases of the junction left unmatched. The CDR3 protein is CSVDGTGADNEQFF. The CDR3 DNA reads TGCAGCGTTGACGGGACAGGGGCGGACAATGAGCAGTTCTTC.

The genes are TRBV5-1 and TRBJ1-2; D is uncertain. Germline loops: CDR1 SGHRS, CDR2 YFSETQ. Trimming stripped 0 bases from V and 6 bases from J, with 9 bases between. The CDR3 contains 13 residues. CDR3 loop: CASSLAWQDGYTF. The CDR3 region has the DNA TGCGCCAGCAGCTTGGCCTGGCAGGATGGCTACACCTTC.

This chain links TRBV6-5 with TRBJ2-7; D remains unclear. Germline CDR1 reads MNHEY; CDR2 reads SVGAGI. Trimming cost V 0 bases and J 6 bases, with 15 bases left between them. The CDR3 is 15 residues long. The CDR3 loop reads CASSYSVQTTSEQYF. The CDR3, as DNA: TGTGCCAGCAGTTACTCGGTACAAACCACCTCCGAGCAGTACTTC.

This sequence joins TRBV27 and TRBJ2-7; D gene ambiguous. CDR1 and CDR2 (germline): MNHEY, SMNVEV (reference sequence). Trimming stripped 8 bases from V and 3 bases from J, with 17 bases between. This CDR3 is 14 amino acids long. For the CDR3, the DNA is TGTGCCAGCGTACGCCACCTCTTGGGCTACGAGCAGTACTTC. As protein: CASVRHLLGYEQYF.

The gene calls are TRBV11-3 and TRBJ2-1; TRBD1 agrees at 10 bases. The CDR3 runs 15 residues. Germline-derived CDR1 and CDR2 are SGHNT and YENEEA. Unmatched junction bases numbered 5, after V lost 5 bases and J lost 4 bases. CDR3 in DNA: TGTGCCAGCAGCACCAGGACAGGGGGGTACAATGAGCAGTTCTTC. As protein: CASSTRTGGYNEQFF.